The 19 T cell receptor beta chains given below trace back to one sample, sequenced in a study of blood T cell repertoires in COVID-19. Libraries were prepared by immunoSEQ multiplex PCR; TCRdb keeps only in-frame clonotypes and omits some of them. Counted here are more than 200,000 clones, about 90% occurring once; the ten biggest clones make up approximately 2.6%. The sequenced material came from peripheral blood. These receptors came from a woman aged 55-70 years with acute or convalescent COVID-19.

This chain joins TRBV7-2 and TRBJ2-7, with TRBD2 identical over 10 bases. The CDR3 is 15 residues long. CDR1 SGHTA and CDR2 FQGNSA come from the germline V gene. Germline trimming cut 4 bases from V and 4 bases from J; bases unmatched to any gene: 7. The CDR3 region has the DNA TGTGCCAGCAGCTCACGAGCGGGAGGGTTGTACGAGCAGTACTTC. Translated: CASSSRAGGLYEQYF. Full variable domain (missing parts from reference TRBV7-2 and TRBJ2-7): GAGVSQSPSNKVTEKGKDVELRCDPISGHTALYWYRQSLGQGLEFLIYFQGNSAPDKSGLPSDRFSAERTGGSVSTLTIQRTQQEDSAVYLCASSSRAGGLYEQYFGPGTRLTVT.

CDR3 DNA: TGTGCCAGCAGCTTAGGACTAGCTCAAGCTAGCACAGATACGCAGTATTTT. It codes for CASSLGLAQASTDTQYF. The V gene is TRBV11-3, the J gene TRBJ2-3; 7 nucleotides line up with TRBD2. This CDR3 is built from 17 residues. Per the germline V gene, CDR1 is SGHNT and CDR2 is YENEEA. J lost 0 bases, V lost 1 base, and 7 bases had no gene match.

The CDR3 sequence: CASSLTRQNTEAFF. The CDR3 nucleotides are TGTGCCAGCAGCTTAACCCGACAAAACACTGAAGCTTTCTTT. The chain combines TRBV7-3 with TRBJ1-1; D not certain. V was clipped by 0 bases and J by 2 bases, with 7 bases between them. CDR1 and CDR2 from the germline V gene are SGHTA and FQGTGA. This CDR3 contains 14 residues.

This sequence joins TRBV6-2 or TRBV6-3 and TRBJ2-5; 11 bases fit TRBD2. Germline V lookup: CDR1 MNHEY, CDR2 SVGEGT. V was pared by 4 bases and J by 2 bases, with 6 bases of the junction left unmatched. The CDR3 runs to 16 residues. CDR3: CASSSPRLAGQETQYF. CDR3 DNA sequence: TGTGCCAGCAGTTCGCCCAGACTAGCGGGACAAGAGACCCAGTACTTC.

The chain carries TRBV18 and TRBJ2-1; TRBD1 matches at 8 bases. The CDR3 runs to 14 residues. Losses at the gene ends were 4 bases for V and 9 bases for J; bases not matched to a gene: 8. Germline CDR1 is KGHSH and CDR2 is LQKENI. DNA for the CDR3: TGTGCCAGCTCACACGGACAGGGCCTAGTTGAGCAGTTCTTC. This codes for CASSHGQGLVEQFF.

This chain connects TRBV28 to TRBJ2-1; TRBD2 aligns across 11 bases. The V segment lost 4 bases and the J segment 11 bases; nucleotides outside the gene matches: 10. Germline V gives CDR1 MDHEN, CDR2 SYDVKM. CDR3 length: 15 amino acids. In DNA, the CDR3 is TGTGCCAGCAGTTCCCTTGGACTAGCGGGTCCGAAGCAGTTCTTC. Encoded protein: CASSSLGLAGPKQFF.

Turning to this clone: This same CDR3 is encoded by further DNA sequences in the sample. The chain uses TRBV9 and TRBJ2-6; D is uncertain. The CDR3 has 17 residues. V dropped 3 bases and J dropped 2 bases, with 15 bases sitting between them. Per the germline V gene, CDR1 is SGDLS and CDR2 is YYNGEE. CDR3 nucleotide sequence: TGTGCCAGCAGCGCCGAGAGAGTTTTAACTGGGGCCAACGTCCTGACTTTC. Amino acid sequence: CASSAERVLTGANVLTF. The full variable domain, with the rest looked up from reference TRBV9 and TRBJ2-6, is DSGVTQTPKHLITATGQRVTLRCSPRSGDLSVYWYQQSLDQGLQFLIQYYNGEERAKGNILERFSAQQFPDLHSELNLSSLELGDSALYFCASSAERVLTGANVLTFGAGSRLTVL.

V gene TRBV29-1 combines with J gene TRBJ1-4; D is possibly TRBD1 (5 bases). This CDR3 is built from 17 residues. V was cut by 8 bases and J by 1 base, with 23 bases left in between. CDR1 SQVTM and CDR2 ANQGSEA come from the germline V gene. CDR3 bases: TGCAGCCCGGGAGGATATCGGGGGTCTGTAACTAATGAAAAACTGTTTTTT. The encoded protein is CSPGGYRGSVTNEKLFF.

The V gene is TRBV6-5, the J gene TRBJ1-5; 7 bases match TRBD1. Germline loops: CDR1 MNHEY, CDR2 SVGAGI. This CDR3 contains 14 residues. J was trimmed by 5 bases and V by 6 bases; bases with no gene match: 7. DNA for the CDR3: TGTGCCAGCAGCGCCCGAACAGGGGATCAGCCCCAGCATTTT. Translated, it gives CASSARTGDQPQHF.

This clone is a singleton in its sample. The chain joins TRBV9 to TRBJ1-5; maybe TRBD1 (6 bases). This CDR3 contains 14 residues. Trimming removed 4 bases at V and 3 bases at J, with 11 bases between. Per germline, CDR1 SGDLS and CDR2 YYNGEE. CDR3 amino acids: CASSSRQDNQPQHF. In DNA, the CDR3 is TGTGCCAGCAGCTCCCGACAGGACAATCAGCCCCAGCATTTT.

The chain carries TRBV2 and TRBJ1-1, with a tentative D call TRBD1 (5 bases). Trimming removed 4 bases from V and 0 bases from J, with 9 bases in between. CDR1 and CDR2 (germline): SNHLY, FYNNEI. This CDR3 spans 14 amino acids. CDR3 loop: CASSGGRVNTEAFF. CDR3 coding DNA: TGTGCCAGCAGTGGGGGCAGGGTGAACACTGAAGCTTTCTTT.

This sequence joins TRBV30 and TRBJ2-3; D is possibly TRBD2 (6 bases). Trimming took 0 bases from V and 1 from J, leaving 17 bases between them. CDR1 is GTSNPN and CDR2 is SVGIG in the germline V gene (reference sequence). CDR3 length: 17 residues. CDR3 loop: CAWSVRRFSGRTDTQYF. The CDR3 DNA sequence: TGTGCCTGGAGTGTTCGGCGGTTTAGCGGACGCACAGATACGCAGTATTTT.

This chain joins TRBV10-3 and TRBJ1-1; 8 bases are shared with TRBD1. V lost 9 bases, J lost 5 bases, and 5 bases stayed unmatched. CDR3 length: 12 amino acids. Germline V gives CDR1 ENHRY, CDR2 SYGVKD. The CDR3 coding sequence is TGTGCCATAGCCGGGACAGGAACTGAAGCTTTCTTT. Its protein is CAIAGTGTEAFF.

The chain combines TRBV7-2 with TRBJ1-1, with 7 bases that match TRBD1. V gave up 3 bases and J gave up 7 bases; unmatched junction bases: 5. Germline lookup yields CDR1 SGHTA and CDR2 FQGNSA. The CDR3 contains 13 residues. The chain's CDR3 is CASSLATGIEAFF. For the CDR3, the DNA is TGTGCCAGCAGCTTGGCGACAGGGATTGAAGCTTTCTTT.

The chain combines TRBV28 with TRBJ2-3; TRBD2 aligns across 8 bases. The CDR3 consists of 15 residues. Germline CDR1 is MDHEN and CDR2 is SYDVKM. V lost 4 bases to trimming and J lost 3 bases; unmatched junction nucleotides: 6. As DNA, the CDR3 is TGTGCCAGCAGTTCCCCGGGACTAGGGACAGATACGCAGTATTTT. This sequence encodes CASSSPGLGTDTQYF.

V is TRBV5-1 and J is TRBJ2-1; TRBD2 is a possible D gene (6 bases). CDR3 length: 14 residues. The germline gives CDR1 SGHRS, CDR2 YFSETQ. Trimming pared 1 base from V and 4 bases from J, leaving 9 bases between. This CDR3 reads CASSLLTSYNEQFF. CDR3 in DNA: TGCGCCAGCAGCTTGTTGACTAGTTACAATGAGCAGTTCTTC.

The chain has TRBV5-1 and TRBJ2-1, with TRBD1 identical over 8 bases. In germline, CDR1 is SGHRS, CDR2 YFSETQ. The CDR3 contains 15 residues. V shed 0 bases and J 5 bases; nucleotides not matched to a gene: 4. Here the CDR3 DNA reads TGCGCCAGCAGCTTGGTACAGGGGGAAAACAATGAGCAGTTCTTC. This gives the protein CASSLVQGENNEQFF.

This clone was seen just once. The chain is built from TRBV4-2 and TRBJ1-1, with D tentatively TRBD1 (5 bases). Trimming removed 5 bases from V and 1 base from J, with 14 bases in between. Germline V gene data show CDR1 as LGHNA and CDR2 as YNFKEQ. The CDR3 sequence is 15 residues long. CDR3 region: CASSVNFRGNTEAFF. The CDR3 coding sequence is TGTGCCAGCAGCGTCAACTTTAGGGGGAACACTGAAGCTTTCTTT.

V and J are TRBV7-2 and TRBJ2-1, with D possibly TRBD2 on 6 matching bases. The CDR3 consists of 15 residues. Germline loops: CDR1 SGHTA, CDR2 FQGNSA. V gave up 1 base and J gave up 6 bases, with 13 bases separating them. The CDR3 nucleotides read TGTGCCAGCAGCTTAGAGGCTAGCGTCGTCAATGAGCAGTTCTTC. Its protein product is CASSLEASVVNEQFF.